The 21 T cell receptor beta chains below all came from one sample that was sequenced in a study of beta chain features in type 1 diabetes. Study outcomes and limitations: Within each of all four CD4+ subsets, Type 1 diabetes patients had TCRB CDR3s that were moderately but significantly shorter.

Antigen specificity for these receptors is unknown. The entirety of the isolated RNA underwent reverse transcription, so expressed TCRB transcripts were sequenced. Only in-frame clones appear in the TCRdb table, and some are missing; sequencing was by immunoSEQ multiplex PCR. Among 100,000 to 150,000 clones listed, around a sixth were seen once. The specimen was central memory CD4+ T cells from blood. The receptors derive from a man between 18 and 35 years old with type 1 diabetes.

Points on this clone: An end of the junction differs from the germline gene, which may be a read error. The chain employs TRBV6-5 and TRBJ2-5; D uncertain. CDR3 length: 13 residues. From germline, CDR1 is MNHEY and CDR2 SVGAGI. The DNA of the CDR3 is TGTGCCATCAGTAACTGGGATGGGGAGACCCAGTACTTC. As protein: CAISNWDGETQYF.

In this sample, this clone turned up a few times. Here the CDR3 reads CAWSRGAEYGYTF. The CDR3 DNA follows: TGTGCCTGGAGTCGGGGCGCGGAATATGGCTACACCTTC. The chain carries TRBV30 and TRBJ1-2, with D possibly TRBD1 on 5 matching bases. The CDR3 is 13 residues long. Germline values: CDR1 GTSNPN, CDR2 SVGIG (reference sequence). V lost 2 bases, J lost 5 bases, and 12 bases lay in between.

This clone was observed a handful of times. The chain uses TRBV28 and TRBJ2-7; perhaps TRBD2 as D (5 bases). Trimming left V 8 bases short and J 11 bases short, with 16 bases between. CDR3 length: 11 residues. Germline loops: CDR1 MDHEN, CDR2 SYDVKM. CDR3 in amino acids: CASHTAGSEYF. In DNA form, the CDR3 reads TGTGCCAGCCATACTGCGGGTAGCGAGTACTTC.

The rearrangement joins TRBV28 to TRBJ1-3; tentative D call: TRBD1 (6 bases). The CDR3 runs 16 residues. V was cut by 3 bases and J by 4 bases, with 16 bases left in between. The V gene's germline CDR1 is MDHEN and CDR2 SYDVKM. The CDR3 DNA reads TGTGCCAGCAGTTTCGCATTGAACAGGGCCGGAAACACCATATATTTT. It is translated as CASSFALNRAGNTIYF.

This clone was found a few times. The J gene is TRBJ2-1, the V gene TRBV7-2, with 8 nucleotides matching TRBD2. V gave up 7 bases and J gave up 8 bases; unmatched junction bases: 13. The CDR3 length is 15 residues. CDR1 is SGHTA and CDR2 is FQGNSA in the germline V gene. The CDR3 nucleotides read TGTGCCAGCACCTTGCCGGTAGCGGGACGGCATGAGCAGTTCTTC. Protein product: CASTLPVAGRHEQFF.

This clone appeared a few times. J is TRBJ2-1 and V is TRBV6-5; D possibly corresponds to TRBD2 (6 bases). The CDR3 is 14 amino acids. The ends were cut back, 10 bases at V and 10 bases at J, with 23 bases in the middle. Germline V gene sequence: CDR1 MNHEY, CDR2 SVGAGI. CDR3 region: CATGRAGPTTEQFF. CDR3 nucleotides: TGTGCCACCGGTCGTGCGGGACCAACCACAGAGCAGTTCTTC.

This clone has just a few counts. This chain links TRBV28 with TRBJ2-7, with D perhaps being TRBD1 or TRBD2 (5 bases each). V was clipped by 3 bases and J by 11 bases, with 11 bases between them. Germline V CDR1 and CDR2: MDHEN, SYDVKM. This CDR3 contains 11 residues. Written as DNA, the CDR3 is TGTGCCAGCAGTTTCGGGGCAGGGAAGTACTTC. It is translated as CASSFGAGKYF.

There are a few counts of this clone. The rearrangement uses TRBV18 and TRBJ1-5; TRBD1 aligns across 7 bases. Trimming took 6 bases from V and 5 from J; bases not matched to a gene: 10. The CDR3 loop spans 15 amino acids. Germline V gene data show CDR1 as KGHSH and CDR2 as LQKENI. As DNA, the CDR3 is TGTGCCAGCTCCTGGGACAGCATGACCCATCAGCCCCAGCATTTT. This translates into CASSWDSMTHQPQHF.

A few counts support this clone. The genes are TRBV5-6 and TRBJ2-5; either TRBD1 or TRBD2 may fit D (5 bases each). This CDR3 is 14 amino acids long. The V end was cut by 3 bases, the J end by 1 base, with 10 bases between. Germline V gene lookup returns CDR1 SGHDT and CDR2 YYEEEE. CDR3 residues: CASSWSGRQETQYF. The DNA of the CDR3 is TGTGCCAGCAGCTGGTCGGGACGCCAAGAGACCCAGTACTTC.

This clone came up a few times. The chain recombines TRBV7-8 with TRBJ1-1; no definite D call. Germline lookup yields CDR1 SGHVS and CDR2 FQNEAQ. V lost 1 base and J lost 2, with 5 bases in between. The CDR3 runs 13 residues. CDR3 residues: CASSLDLNTEAFF. The CDR3, as DNA: TGTGCCAGCAGCTTAGACCTAAACACTGAAGCTTTCTTT.

In regard to this clone: Distinct nucleotide sequences in the sample also encode this CDR3. V and J are TRBV9 and TRBJ2-6; TRBD1 aligns across 7 bases. Germline CDR1 SGDLS, CDR2 YYNGEE. V was pared by 2 bases and J by 4 bases, with 3 bases of the junction left unmatched. CDR3 length equals 15 residues. The CDR3 sequence is CASSVTGHGANVLTF. In DNA form, the CDR3 reads TGTGCCAGCAGCGTGACAGGGCACGGGGCCAACGTCCTGACTTTC. Full variable domain (rest looked up from reference TRBV9 and TRBJ2-6): DSGVTQTPKHLITATGQRVTLRCSPRSGDLSVYWYQQSLDQGLQFLIQYYNGEERAKGNILERFSAQQFPDLHSELNLSSLELGDSALYFCASSVTGHGANVLTFGAGSRLTVL.

A remark on this clone: This sample includes further DNA sequences coding for the same CDR3. The J gene is TRBJ1-3, the V gene TRBV7-2; no firm D call. The V gene lost 1 base and the J gene lost 1 base, with 2 bases spanning the gap. From germline, CDR1 is SGHTA and CDR2 FQGNSA. CDR3 size: 13 residues. CDR3 region: CASSLGSGNTIYF. The CDR3 nucleotides read TGTGCCAGCAGCTTAGGATCTGGAAACACCATATATTTT.

The V and J genes are TRBV7-2 and TRBJ2-3; no clear D gene. Germline values: CDR1 SGHTA, CDR2 FQGNSA. The CDR3 length is 15 residues. Trimming took off 7 bases at V and 0 bases at J, with 14 bases between the two ends. The chain's CDR3 is CASNKYSPSTDTQYF. The CDR3 coding sequence is TGTGCCAGCAATAAGTACTCACCTAGCACAGATACGCAGTATTTT.

A few counts support this clone. The J gene is TRBJ2-7, the V gene TRBV11-2; TRBD2 aligns across 8 bases. CDR3 length: 14 amino acids. Germline CDR1 is SGHAT and CDR2 is FQNNGV. The J segment lost 6 bases and the V segment lost 5 bases, leaving 9 bases of the junction unmatched. This CDR3 reads CASSPAGVAGEQYF. CDR3 DNA sequence: TGTGCCAGCAGCCCAGCGGGGGTAGCAGGCGAGCAGTACTTC.

V is TRBV6-1 and J is TRBJ1-2, with D hard to call. From germline, CDR1 is MNHNS and CDR2 SASEGT. This CDR3 is built from 13 residues. With 7 bases removed from V and 4 bases from J, the gap between germline ends came to 13 bases. The CDR3 DNA reads as TGTGCCAGCAATTCGGGCCTGAGCTATGGCTACACCTTC. This sequence encodes CASNSGLSYGYTF.

The sample holds a few counts of this clone. The chain employs TRBV6-5 and TRBJ1-2; possibly TRBD1 for D (5 bases). The germline CDR1 and CDR2 sequences are MNHEY and SVGAGI. V lost 5 bases to trimming and J lost 4 bases, with 8 bases between them. The CDR3 contains 12 residues. The CDR3 region is CASSQGLYGYTF. As DNA, the CDR3 is TGTGCCAGCAGTCAGGGACTCTATGGCTACACCTTC.

This chain joins TRBV6-5 and TRBJ2-1; 11 positions agree with TRBD2. The CDR3 covers 15 residues. Germline V CDR1 and CDR2: MNHEY, SVGAGI. V shed 5 bases, J shed 6 bases, and the junction held 6 bases outside the gene matches. The CDR3 nucleotides read TGTGCCAGCAGTACGACTAGCGGGAAGACCAATGAGCAGTTCTTC. Translating gives CASSTTSGKTNEQFF.

This clone was counted only a few times. This chain uses TRBV2 with TRBJ1-2, with TRBD1 matching 8 bases. Germline V gene lookup returns CDR1 SNHLY and CDR2 FYNNEI. The CDR3 length is 13 residues. V lost 4 bases, J lost 5 bases, and 3 bases stayed unmatched. CDR3 nucleotide sequence: TGTGCCAGCAGTGGGGGACAGGAGTATGGCTACACCTTC. Translated, it gives CASSGGQEYGYTF.

Concerning this clone itself: In the same sample, other DNA sequences code for this CDR3. The chain recombines TRBV5-4 with TRBJ2-5, with TRBD1 identical over 7 bases. This CDR3 is 14 amino acids long. The germline CDR1 and CDR2 sequences are SGHNT and YYREEE (reference sequence). V shed 4 bases and J 2 bases; nucleotides not matched to a gene: 5. The CDR3 DNA is TGTGCCAGCAGCCTGACAGGGACACAAGAGACCCAGTACTTC. Translation: CASSLTGTQETQYF.

At least ten counts were recorded for this clone. At one of its ends the junction is not consistent with the germline gene, which may arise from a read error. The V gene is TRBV7-9, the J gene TRBJ2-7, with D perhaps TRBD1 (6 bases). This CDR3 has 13 residues. The germline CDR1 and CDR2 sequences are SEHNR and FQNEAQ (reference sequence). This CDR3 is CASRLEGAYEQYF. CDR3 DNA sequence: TGTGCCAGCAGGTTAGAGGGGGCCTACGAGCAGTACTTC. Full variable domain (rest looked up from reference TRBV7-9 and TRBJ2-7): DTGVSQNPRHKITKRGQNVTFRCDPISEHNRLYWYRQTLGQGPEFLTYFQNEAQLEKSRLLSDRFSAERPKGSFSTLEIQRTEQGDSAMYLCASRLEGAYEQYFGPGTRLTVT.

In nucleotides, the CDR3 is TGTGCCTGGAAACGACTAGCGGGAGGATCCGGCGAGCAGTTCTTC. Protein: CAWKRLAGGSGEQFF. The chain joins TRBV30 to TRBJ2-1; 13 positions match TRBD2. Trimming at V came to 4 bases and at J to 10 bases, leaving 10 bases not matched to a gene. The CDR3 is made up of 15 amino acids. Germline V gene sequence: CDR1 GTSNPN, CDR2 SVGIG (reference sequence).